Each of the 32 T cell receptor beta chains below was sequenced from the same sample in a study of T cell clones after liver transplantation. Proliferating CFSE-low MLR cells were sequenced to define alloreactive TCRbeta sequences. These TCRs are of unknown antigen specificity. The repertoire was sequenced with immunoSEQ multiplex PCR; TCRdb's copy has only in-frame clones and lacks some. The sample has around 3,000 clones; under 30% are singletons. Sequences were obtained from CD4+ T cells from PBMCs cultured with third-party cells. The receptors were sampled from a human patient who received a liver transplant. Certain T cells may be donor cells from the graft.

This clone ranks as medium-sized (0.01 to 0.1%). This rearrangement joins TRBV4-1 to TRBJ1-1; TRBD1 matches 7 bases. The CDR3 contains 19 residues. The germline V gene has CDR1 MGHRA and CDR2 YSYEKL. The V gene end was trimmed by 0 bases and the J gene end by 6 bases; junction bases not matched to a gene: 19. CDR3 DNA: TGCGCCAGCAGCCAAGATTTGTTTGGTCTTGCAGGGGGTTTTTCTGAAGCTTTCTTT. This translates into CASSQDLFGLAGGFSEAFF.

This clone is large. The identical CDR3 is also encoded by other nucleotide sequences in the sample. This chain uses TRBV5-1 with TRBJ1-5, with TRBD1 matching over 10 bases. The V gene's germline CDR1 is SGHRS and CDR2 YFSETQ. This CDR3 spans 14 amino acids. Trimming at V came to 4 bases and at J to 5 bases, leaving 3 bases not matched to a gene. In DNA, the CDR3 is TGCGCCAGCAGCGTTGGACAGGGGGATCAGCCCCAGCATTTT. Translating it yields CASSVGQGDQPQHF. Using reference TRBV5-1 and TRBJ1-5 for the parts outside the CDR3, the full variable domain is KAGVTQTPRYLIKTRGQQVTLSCSPISGHRSVSWYQQTPGQGLQFLFEYFSETQRNKGNFPGRFSGRQFSNSRSEMNVSTLELGDSALYLCASSVGQGDQPQHFGDGTRLSIL.

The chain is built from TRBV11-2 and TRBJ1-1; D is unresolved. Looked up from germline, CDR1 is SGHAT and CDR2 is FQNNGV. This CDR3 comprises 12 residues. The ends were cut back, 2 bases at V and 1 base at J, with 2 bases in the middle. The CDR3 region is CASSLQNTEAFF. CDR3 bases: TGTGCCAGCAGCTTACAGAACACTGAAGCTTTCTTT. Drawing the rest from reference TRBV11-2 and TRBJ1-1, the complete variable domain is EAGVAQSPRYKIIEKRQSVAFWCNPISGHATLYWYQQILGQGPKLLIQFQNNGVVDDSQLPKDRFSAERLKGVDSTLKIQPAKLEDSAVYLCASSLQNTEAFFGQGTRLTVV.

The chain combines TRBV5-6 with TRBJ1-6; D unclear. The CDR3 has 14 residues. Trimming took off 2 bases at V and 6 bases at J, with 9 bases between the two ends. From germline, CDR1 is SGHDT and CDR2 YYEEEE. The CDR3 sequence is CASSFRTGNSPLHF. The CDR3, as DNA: TGTGCCAGCAGCTTTAGGACGGGTAATTCACCCCTCCACTTT.

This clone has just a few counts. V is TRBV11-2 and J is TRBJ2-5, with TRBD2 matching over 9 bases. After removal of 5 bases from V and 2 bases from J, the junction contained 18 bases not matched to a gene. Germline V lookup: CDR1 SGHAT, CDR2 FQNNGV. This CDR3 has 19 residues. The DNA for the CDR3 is TGTGCCAGCAGCGAACTAGCGGGTCATTCGGGAGCCCCTCAAGAGACCCAGTACTTC. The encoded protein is CASSELAGHSGAPQETQYF.

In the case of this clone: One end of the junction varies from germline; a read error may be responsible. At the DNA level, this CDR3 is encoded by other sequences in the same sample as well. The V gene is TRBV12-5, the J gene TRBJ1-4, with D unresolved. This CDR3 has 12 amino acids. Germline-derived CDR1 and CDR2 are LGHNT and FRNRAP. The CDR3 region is CASGYTSEKVFF. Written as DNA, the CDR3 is TGTGCTAGTGGGTACACCTCAGAAAAAGTGTTTTTT.

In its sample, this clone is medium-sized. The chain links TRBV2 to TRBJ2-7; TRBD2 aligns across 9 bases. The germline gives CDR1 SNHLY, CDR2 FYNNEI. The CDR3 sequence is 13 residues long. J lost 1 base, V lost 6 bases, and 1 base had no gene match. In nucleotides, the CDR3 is TGTGCCAGCAGGACTAGCGGTTCCTACGAGCAGTACTTC. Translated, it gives CASRTSGSYEQYF.

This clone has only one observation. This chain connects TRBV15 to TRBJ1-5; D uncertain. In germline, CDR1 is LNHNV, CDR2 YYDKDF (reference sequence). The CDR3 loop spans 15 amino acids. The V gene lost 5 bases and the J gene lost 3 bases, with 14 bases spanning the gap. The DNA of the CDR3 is TGTGCCACCAGCCGGGTTGGGAGCTACAATCAGCCCCAGCATTTT. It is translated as CATSRVGSYNQPQHF.

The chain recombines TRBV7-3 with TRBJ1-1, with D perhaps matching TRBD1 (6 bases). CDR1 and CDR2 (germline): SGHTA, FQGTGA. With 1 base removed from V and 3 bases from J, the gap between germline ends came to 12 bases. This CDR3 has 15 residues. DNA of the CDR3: TGTGCCAGCAGCTTAAGACAGGACGGGGACACTGAAGCTTTCTTT. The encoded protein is CASSLRQDGDTEAFF.

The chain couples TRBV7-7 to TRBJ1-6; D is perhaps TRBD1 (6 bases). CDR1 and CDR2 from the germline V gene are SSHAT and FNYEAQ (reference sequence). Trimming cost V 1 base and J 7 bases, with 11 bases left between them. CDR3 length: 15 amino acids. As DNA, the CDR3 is TGTGCCAGCAGCTTAGAGGGACACCCAAATTCACCCCTCCACTTT. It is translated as CASSLEGHPNSPLHF.

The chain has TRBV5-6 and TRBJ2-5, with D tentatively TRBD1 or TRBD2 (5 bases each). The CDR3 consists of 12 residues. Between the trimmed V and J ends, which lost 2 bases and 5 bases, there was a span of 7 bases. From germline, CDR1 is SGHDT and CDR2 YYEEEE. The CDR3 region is CASSFWGETQYF. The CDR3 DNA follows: TGTGCCAGCAGCTTTTGGGGGGAGACCCAGTACTTC.

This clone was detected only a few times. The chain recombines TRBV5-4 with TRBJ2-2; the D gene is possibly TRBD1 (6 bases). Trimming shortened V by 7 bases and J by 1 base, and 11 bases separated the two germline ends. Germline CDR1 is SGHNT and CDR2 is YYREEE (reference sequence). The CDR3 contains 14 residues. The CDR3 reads CASRSTGNTGELFF. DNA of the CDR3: TGTGCCAGCCGCTCGACAGGGAACACCGGGGAGCTGTTTTTT.

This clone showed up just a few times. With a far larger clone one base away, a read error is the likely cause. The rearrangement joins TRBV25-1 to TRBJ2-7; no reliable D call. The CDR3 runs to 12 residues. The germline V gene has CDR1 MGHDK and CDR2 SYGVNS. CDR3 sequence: CASRGNSYEQDF. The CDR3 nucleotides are TGTGCCAGCCGCGGTAATTCCTACGAGCAGGACTTC.

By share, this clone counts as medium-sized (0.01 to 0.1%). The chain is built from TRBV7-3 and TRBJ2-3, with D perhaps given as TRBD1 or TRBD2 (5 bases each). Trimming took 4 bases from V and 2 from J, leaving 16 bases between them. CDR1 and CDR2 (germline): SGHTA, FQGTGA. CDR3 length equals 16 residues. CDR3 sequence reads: CASSSAGTLITDTQYF. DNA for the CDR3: TGTGCCAGCAGCTCCGCCGGGACCCTCATCACAGATACGCAGTATTTT.

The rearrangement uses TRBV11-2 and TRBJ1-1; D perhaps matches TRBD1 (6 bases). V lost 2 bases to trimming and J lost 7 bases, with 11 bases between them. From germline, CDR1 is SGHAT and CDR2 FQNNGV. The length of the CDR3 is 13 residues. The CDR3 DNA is TGTGCCAGCAGCTTAATGATGACAGGTGAAGCTTTCTTT. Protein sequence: CASSLMMTGEAFF.

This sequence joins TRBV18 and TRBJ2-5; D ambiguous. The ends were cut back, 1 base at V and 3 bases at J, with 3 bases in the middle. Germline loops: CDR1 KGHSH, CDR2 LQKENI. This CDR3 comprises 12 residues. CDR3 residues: CASSPLEETQYF. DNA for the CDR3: TGTGCCAGCTCACCACTCGAAGAGACCCAGTACTTC. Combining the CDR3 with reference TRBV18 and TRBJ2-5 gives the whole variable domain NAGVMQNPRHLVRRRGQEARLRCSPMKGHSHVYWYRQLPEEGLKFMVYLQKENIIDESGMPKERFSAEFPKEGPSILRIQQVVRGDSAAYFCASSPLEETQYFGPGTRLLVL.

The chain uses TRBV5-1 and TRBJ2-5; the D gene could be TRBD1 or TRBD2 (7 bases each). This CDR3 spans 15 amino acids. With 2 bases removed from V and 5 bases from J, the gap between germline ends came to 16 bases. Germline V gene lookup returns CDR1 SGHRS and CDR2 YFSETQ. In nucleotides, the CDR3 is TGCGCCAGCAGCTTTAAGAGGGAGGGGGCGGAGACCCAGTACTTC. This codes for CASSFKREGAETQYF. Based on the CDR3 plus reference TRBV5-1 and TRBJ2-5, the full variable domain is KAGVTQTPRYLIKTRGQQVTLSCSPISGHRSVSWYQQTPGQGLQFLFEYFSETQRNKGNFPGRFSGRQFSNSRSEMNVSTLELGDSALYLCASSFKREGAETQYFGPGTRLLVL.

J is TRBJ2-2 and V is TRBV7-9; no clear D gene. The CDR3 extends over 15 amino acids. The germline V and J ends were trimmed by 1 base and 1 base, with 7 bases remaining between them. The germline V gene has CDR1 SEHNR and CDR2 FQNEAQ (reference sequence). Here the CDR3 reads CASSLGQENTGELFF. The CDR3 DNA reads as TGTGCCAGCAGCTTAGGGCAGGAGAACACCGGGGAGCTGTTTTTT.

CDR3 nucleotides: TGCGCCAGCAGCCCCTCGGAAGCCCTCTCTGGGGCCAACGTCCTGACTTTC. This sequence encodes CASSPSEALSGANVLTF. This chain links TRBV4-1 with TRBJ2-6, with no clear D. The germline CDR1 and CDR2 sequences are MGHRA and YSYEKL. The CDR3 totals 17 residues. Trimming took off 4 bases at V and 0 bases at J, with 13 bases between the two ends.

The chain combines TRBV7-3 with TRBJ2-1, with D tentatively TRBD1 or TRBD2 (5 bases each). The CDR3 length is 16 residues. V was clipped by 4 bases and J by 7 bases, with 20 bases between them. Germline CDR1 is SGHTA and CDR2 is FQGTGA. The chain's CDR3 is CASSSLQGTRGNEQFF. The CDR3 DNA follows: TGTGCCAGCAGCTCGTTACAAGGAACTAGGGGTAATGAGCAGTTCTTC.

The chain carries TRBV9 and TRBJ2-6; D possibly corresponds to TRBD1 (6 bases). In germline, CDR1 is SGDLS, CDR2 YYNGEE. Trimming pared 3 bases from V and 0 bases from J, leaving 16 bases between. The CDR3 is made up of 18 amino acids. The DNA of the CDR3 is TGTGCCAGCAGCGCCGACAGGTCTACTAACTCTGGGGCCAACGTCCTGACTTTC. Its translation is CASSADRSTNSGANVLTF.

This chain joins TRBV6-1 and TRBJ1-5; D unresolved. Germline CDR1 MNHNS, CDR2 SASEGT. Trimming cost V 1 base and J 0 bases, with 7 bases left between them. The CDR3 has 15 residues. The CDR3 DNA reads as TGTGCCAGCAGTGAAGTATTGGATAGCAATCAGCCCCAGCATTTT. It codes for CASSEVLDSNQPQHF.

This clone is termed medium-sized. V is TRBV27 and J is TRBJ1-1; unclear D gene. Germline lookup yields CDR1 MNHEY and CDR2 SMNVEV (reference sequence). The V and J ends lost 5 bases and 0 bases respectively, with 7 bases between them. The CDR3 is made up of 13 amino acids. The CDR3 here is CASSPTMNTEAFF. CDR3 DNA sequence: TGTGCCAGCAGTCCGACGATGAACACTGAAGCTTTCTTT.

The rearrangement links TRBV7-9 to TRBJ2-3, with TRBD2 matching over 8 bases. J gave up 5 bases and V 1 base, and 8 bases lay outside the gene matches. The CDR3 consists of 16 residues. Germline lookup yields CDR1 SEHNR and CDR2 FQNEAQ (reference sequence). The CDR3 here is CASSLVAGRARDTQYF. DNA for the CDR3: TGTGCCAGCAGCTTAGTAGCGGGGCGGGCGAGAGATACGCAGTATTTT.

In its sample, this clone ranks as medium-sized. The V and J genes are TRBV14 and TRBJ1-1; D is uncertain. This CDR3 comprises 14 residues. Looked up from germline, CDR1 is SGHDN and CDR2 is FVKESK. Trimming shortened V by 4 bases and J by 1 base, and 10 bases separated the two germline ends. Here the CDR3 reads CASSRERANTEAFF. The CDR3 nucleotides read TGTGCCAGCAGCCGCGAAAGGGCGAACACTGAAGCTTTCTTT. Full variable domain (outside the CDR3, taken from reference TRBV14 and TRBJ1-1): EAGVTQFPSHSVIEKGQTVTLRCDPISGHDNLYWYRRVMGKEIKFLLHFVKESKQDESGMPNNRFLAERTGGTYSTLKVQPAELEDSGVYFCASSRERANTEAFFGQGTRLTVV.

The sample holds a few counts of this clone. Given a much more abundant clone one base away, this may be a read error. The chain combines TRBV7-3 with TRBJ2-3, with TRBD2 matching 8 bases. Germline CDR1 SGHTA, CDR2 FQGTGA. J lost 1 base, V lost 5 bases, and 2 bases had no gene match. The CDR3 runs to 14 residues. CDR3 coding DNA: TGTGCCAGCAGCCGCGGGGGGTGCACAGATACGCAGTATTTT. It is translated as CASSRGGCTDTQYF.

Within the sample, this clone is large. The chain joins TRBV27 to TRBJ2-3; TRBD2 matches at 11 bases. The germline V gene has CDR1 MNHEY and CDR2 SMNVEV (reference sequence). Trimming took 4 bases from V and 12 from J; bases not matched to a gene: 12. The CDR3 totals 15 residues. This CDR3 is CASSSHASGGFLQYF. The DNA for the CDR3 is TGTGCCAGCAGTTCCCACGCTAGCGGGGGGTTCCTTCAGTATTTT.

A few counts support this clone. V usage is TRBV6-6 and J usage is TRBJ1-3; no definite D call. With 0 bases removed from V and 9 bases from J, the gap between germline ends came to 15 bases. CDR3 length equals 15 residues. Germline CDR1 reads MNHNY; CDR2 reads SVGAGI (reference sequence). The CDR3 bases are TGTGCCAGCAGTTACTCGAATAGGCCTGGTGGCACCATATATTTT. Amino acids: CASSYSNRPGGTIYF.

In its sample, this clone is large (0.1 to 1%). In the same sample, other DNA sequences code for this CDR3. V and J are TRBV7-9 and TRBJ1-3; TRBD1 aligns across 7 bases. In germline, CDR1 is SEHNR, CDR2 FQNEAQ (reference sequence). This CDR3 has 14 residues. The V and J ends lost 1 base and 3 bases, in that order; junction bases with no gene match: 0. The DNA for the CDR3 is TGTGCCAGCAGCTTAGGACAGGGTGGAAACACCATATATTTT. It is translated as CASSLGQGGNTIYF.

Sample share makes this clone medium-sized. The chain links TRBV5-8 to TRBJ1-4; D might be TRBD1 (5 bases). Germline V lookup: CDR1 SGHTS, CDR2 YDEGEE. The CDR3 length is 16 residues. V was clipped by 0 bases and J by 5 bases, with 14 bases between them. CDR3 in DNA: TGTGCCAGCAGCTTGGGAACAGGCGGGTTCAATGAAAAACTGTTTTTT. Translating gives CASSLGTGGFNEKLFF.

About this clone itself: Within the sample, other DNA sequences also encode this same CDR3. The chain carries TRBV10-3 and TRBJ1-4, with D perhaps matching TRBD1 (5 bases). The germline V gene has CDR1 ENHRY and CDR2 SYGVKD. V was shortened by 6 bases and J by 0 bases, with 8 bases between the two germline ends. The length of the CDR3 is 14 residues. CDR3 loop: CAISGGATNEKLFF. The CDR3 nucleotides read TGTGCCATCAGCGGGGGGGCAACTAATGAAAAACTGTTTTTT.

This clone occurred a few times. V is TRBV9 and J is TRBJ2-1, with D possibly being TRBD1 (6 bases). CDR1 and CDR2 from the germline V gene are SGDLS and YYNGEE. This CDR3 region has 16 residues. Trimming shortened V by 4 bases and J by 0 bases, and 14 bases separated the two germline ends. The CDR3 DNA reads TGTGCCAGCAGCCCTGGGACAATATACTCCTACAATGAGCAGTTCTTC. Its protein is CASSPGTIYSYNEQFF.